A selection of T cell receptor beta chains follows, all from one sample in a study of low-dose radiotherapy and immunotherapy resistance in tumors. TCRdb reprocessed the reads via MiXCR and lists one record per CDR3 protein. The sample lists roughly 76,000 distinct CDR3 sequences, 15% to 20% occurring once. Sample: PBMCs, taken before treatment. The receptors stem from a male donor with prostate cancer. The CDR3 runs from the conserved cysteine through the conserved F or W. The order of the fields is clone size, J gene, D gene, V gene, CDR3 DNA, CDR3 protein. The D gene is left open where the match is weak. Clone size is stated in some rows and not others, as once, few, many or a class when expanded.

>many|TRBJ2-5|-|TRBV2
TGTGCCAGCAATCCCAGGCCAAGGGAGACCCAGTACTTC
CASNPRPRETQYF
>many|TRBJ1-4|-|TRBV20-1
TGCAGTGCTAGGGGGGGGTGGGATGAAAAACTGTTTTTT
CSARGGWDEKLFF
>many|TRBJ1-4|TRBD1|TRBV4-3
TGCGCCAGCAGCCAAGTACAGGGGGGTCAGGTTAAACTGTTTTTT
CASSQVQGGQVKLFF
>many|TRBJ2-7|-|TRBV4-3
TGCGCCAGCAGCCAAACACAGGGTACCTACGAGCAGTACTTC
CASSQTQGTYEQYF
>few|TRBJ2-5|-|TRBV7-9
TGTGCCAGCAGCAAAATGGCAGGGGAGACCCAGTACTTC
CASSKMAGETQYF
>-|TRBJ2-5|-|TRBV29-1
TGCAGCGTTTTGAGGACGCGGGCTAAAGAGACCCAGTACTTC
CSVLRTRAKETQYF
>medium-sized|TRBJ2-7|TRBD1|TRBV28
TGTGCCAGCAGTCCGACGGACAGGGGGCTCTACGAGCAGTACTTC
CASSPTDRGLYEQYF
>many|TRBJ2-1|-|TRBV5-1
TGCGCCAACAGCTCCGCGGGGAAAGAGCAGTTCTTC
CANSSAGKEQFF
>many|TRBJ2-3|TRBD2|TRBV7-6
TGTGCCAGCAGCTCGGGACGACTAGCGGGGAGCACAGATACGCAGTATTTT
CASSSGRLAGSTDTQYF
>many|TRBJ2-3|-|TRBV5-1
TGCGCCAGCAGCTTGTTTTCGGGAGGCACAGATACGCAGTATTTT
CASSLFSGGTDTQYF
>many|TRBJ2-7|-|TRBV5-1
TGCGCCAGCAGCTTGGATCCAGTAAACTACGAGCAGTACTTC
CASSLDPVNYEQYF
>many|TRBJ2-1|-|TRBV7-3
TGTGCCAGCAGCCGCTTTGACAGTGGTTACAATGAGCAGTTCTTC
CASSRFDSGYNEQFF
>many|TRBJ1-1|TRBD1|TRBV4-1
TGCGCCAGCAGCCAAGCCCCGACAGGGGATCACGAAGCTTTCTTT
CASSQAPTGDHEAFF
>many|TRBJ2-5|-|TRBV21-1
TGTGCCAGCAGCAAAACAGGGTTAAAGGCGGGAGAAGAGACCCAGTACTTC
CASSKTGLKAGEETQYF
>many|TRBJ2-1|TRBD2|TRBV7-9
TGTGCCAGCAGCCTTGGGCGGGGGTCGTTCTACAATGAGCAGTTCTTC
CASSLGRGSFYNEQFF
>many|TRBJ2-1|-|TRBV5-1
TGCGCCAGCAGCTTGGCCGGTGAGCAGTTCTTC
CASSLAGEQFF
>many|TRBJ2-5|-|TRBV18
TGTGCCAGCAGCCCCCAAGAGACCCAGTACTTC
CASSPQETQYF
>many|TRBJ2-7|-|TRBV19
TGTGCCAGTAGCCTGACGGTTTCCACCTACGAGCAGTACTTC
CASSLTVSTYEQYF
>-|TRBJ2-5|-|TRBV5-1
TGCGCCAGCAGCTTCGTCTTGAGAATGGAGGGCCAAGAGACCCAGTACTTC
CASSFVLRMEGQETQYF
>many|TRBJ1-5|-|TRBV7-2
TGTGCCAGCAGCTTAGGGACGGGCAATCAGCCCCAGCATTTT
CASSLGTGNQPQHF
>many|TRBJ2-1|-|TRBV12-3/TRBV12-4
TGTGCCAGCAGTCAGCGCGATGAGCAGTTCTTC
CASSQRDEQFF
>few|TRBJ2-2|-|TRBV5-1
TGCGCCAGCAGCTTGGACAGCGGGGAGCTGTTTTTT
CASSLDSGELFF
>many|TRBJ2-7|-|TRBV5-1
TGCGCCAGCAGCTTGGATCAGGGGCAGAGGACCTACGAGCAGTACTTC
CASSLDQGQRTYEQYF
>many|TRBJ1-5|-|TRBV6-2/TRBV6-3
TGTGCCAGCACCCTGAATTGGAACGGACTGCAGCCCCAGCATTTT
CASTLNWNGLQPQHF
>many|TRBJ2-7|-|TRBV2
TGTGCCAGCAGTGAATGGGAGGGGGGCTACGAGCAGTACTTC
CASSEWEGGYEQYF
>-|TRBJ2-1|TRBD1|TRBV28
TGTGCCAGCAGCTCGGGACAGAACAATGAGCAGTTCTTC
CASSSGQNNEQFF
>-|TRBJ2-3|TRBD2|TRBV20-1
TGCAGTGCTAGACGAGGACTAGCGGGGGGCCTGAGCGCAGATACGCAGTATTTT
CSARRGLAGGLSADTQYF
>few|TRBJ1-5|TRBD1|TRBV24-1
TGTGCCACCAGTGATGGGAGGACAGGGGAGCTAGGGGGCAATCAGCCCCAGCATTTT
CATSDGRTGELGGNQPQHF
>many|TRBJ2-7|-|TRBV28
TGTGCCAGCAGTCCGCAGGACCCCCTCTACGAGCAGTACTTC
CASSPQDPLYEQYF
>many|TRBJ2-5|-|TRBV11-2
TGTGCCAGCAGCTTATATCATCGGCCACAAGAGACCCAGTACTTC
CASSLYHRPQETQYF
>many|TRBJ2-2|-|TRBV5-4
TGTGCCAGCAGCCCAGTCAGCGGAGGGTTCACCGGGGAGCTGTTTTTT
CASSPVSGGFTGELFF
>many|TRBJ2-3|TRBD2|TRBV10-3
TGTGCCATCAGTGAGCCAAGGACTAGCGGGATCGGCACAGATACGCAGTATTTT
CAISEPRTSGIGTDTQYF
>many|TRBJ2-1|TRBD2|TRBV9
TGTGCCAGCAGCGCACTAGCGGGAGAGGGCGAGCAGTTCTTC
CASSALAGEGEQFF
>many|TRBJ1-5|-|TRBV7-2
TGTGCCAGCAGCGAGGCGGGGGCTCGCAATCAGCCCCAGCATTTT
CASSEAGARNQPQHF
>many|TRBJ1-4|-|TRBV12-3/TRBV12-4
TGTGCCAGCAGTTTTCAAAATGGGGGACCTGAACTGTTTTTT
CASSFQNGGPELFF
>many|TRBJ2-2|TRBD2|TRBV7-9
TGTGCCAGCAGCCACCCTAGGACTAGCGGGGGGCGGTGGACCGGGGAGCTGTTTTTT
CASSHPRTSGGRWTGELFF
>many|TRBJ1-3|-|TRBV6-5
TGTGCCAGCAGCCGACATGGGGGAGTCGCTGGAAACACCATATATTTT
CASSRHGGVAGNTIYF
>many|TRBJ1-3|-|TRBV3-1
TGTGCCAGCGGTCGGCGGAGGATCTCTGGAAACACCATATATTTT
CASGRRRISGNTIYF
>many|TRBJ1-3|-|TRBV5-1
TGCGCCAGCAGCTTGCTGGCAGGGTCTGGAAACACCATATATTTT
CASSLLAGSGNTIYF
>many|TRBJ2-2|TRBD1|TRBV15
TGTGCCACCAGCAGAGCGATGGGACAGGGGACCGGGGAGCTGTTTTTT
CATSRAMGQGTGELFF
>many|TRBJ2-7|TRBD2|TRBV4-1
TGCGCCAGCAGCCAACCTAGCGGAGAGAACGAGCAGTACTTC
CASSQPSGENEQYF
>many|TRBJ1-5|-|TRBV19
TGTGCCAGTAGTTCCGCACAGAGGGATCAGCCCCAGCATTTT
CASSSAQRDQPQHF
>many|TRBJ2-1|-|TRBV3-1
TGTGCCAGCAGCCCCCGGGGTACCTACAATGAGCAGTTCTTC
CASSPRGTYNEQFF
>many|TRBJ1-4|-|TRBV6-5
TGTGCCAGCGGTCGGCAGCGTAATGAAAAACTGTTTTTT
CASGRQRNEKLFF
>many|TRBJ2-7|-|TRBV6-5
TGTGCCAGCAGCTTGGTTAGACCCCCCTACGAGCAGTACTTC
CASSLVRPPYEQYF
>many|TRBJ2-3|-|TRBV28
TGTGCCAGCAGTGGGGACTTTACAGATACGCAGTATTTT
CASSGDFTDTQYF
>many|TRBJ2-7|-|TRBV2
TGTGCCAGCAAAGATCAGGGGACTACCGGCTCCTACGAGCAGTACTTC
CASKDQGTTGSYEQYF
>many|TRBJ2-1|-|TRBV19
TGTGCCAGTAGAAACCGGGACAACTACAATGAGCAGTTCTTC
CASRNRDNYNEQFF
>many|TRBJ2-3|-|TRBV29-1
TGCAGCGTTGCCCTAGTGATTCGGGATACGCAGTATTTT
CSVALVIRDTQYF
>many|TRBJ2-1|-|TRBV5-5
TGTGCCAGCAGCTTGGGGGGCAACCCCACGGGCGATGAGCAGTTCTTC
CASSLGGNPTGDEQFF
>-|TRBJ2-5|TRBD2|TRBV5-4
TGTGCCAGCAGCTTGAATCTCGGGAGGGCCTTAGAGACCCAGTACTTC
CASSLNLGRALETQYF
>many|TRBJ2-6|-|TRBV28
TGTGCCAGCAGTTTAACTCCGGGGAGCTCTGGGGCCAACGTCCTGACTTTC
CASSLTPGSSGANVLTF
>few|TRBJ2-1|TRBD1|TRBV20-1
TGCAGTGCTTCTTCCGGGACAGGGGTGGGGAATGAGCAGTTCTTC
CSASSGTGVGNEQFF
>few|TRBJ1-2|TRBD1|TRBV14
TGTGCCAGCAGCCCGGGACAGAACTATGGCTACACCTTC
CASSPGQNYGYTF
>many|TRBJ2-5|TRBD2|TRBV14
TGTGCCAGCAGTCTACTAGCGGGAGAGGAGACCCAGTACTTC
CASSLLAGEETQYF
>many|TRBJ2-7|-|TRBV6-2/TRBV6-3
TGTGCCAGCGGGAGAGGGACCTACGAGCAGTACTTC
CASGRGTYEQYF
>many|TRBJ2-7|-|TRBV5-1
TGCGCCAGCAGCTTATCCTTCCGCCAGGGGGGGGACTACGAGCAGTACTTC
CASSLSFRQGGDYEQYF